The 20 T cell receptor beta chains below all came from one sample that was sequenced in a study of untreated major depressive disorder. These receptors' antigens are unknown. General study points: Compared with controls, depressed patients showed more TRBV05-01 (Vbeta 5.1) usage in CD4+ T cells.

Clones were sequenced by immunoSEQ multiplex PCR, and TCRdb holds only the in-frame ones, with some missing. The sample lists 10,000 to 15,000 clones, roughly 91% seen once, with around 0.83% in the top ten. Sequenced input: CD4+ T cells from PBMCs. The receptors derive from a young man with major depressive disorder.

The CDR3 sequence is CASSLNSGNTIYF. The CDR3 nucleotides are TGTGCCAGCAGCTTGAACTCTGGAAACACCATATATTTT. The chain is built from TRBV7-6 and TRBJ1-3; no clear D. CDR1 is SGHVS and CDR2 is FNYEAQ in the germline V gene. The V end was cut by 3 bases, the J end by 0 bases, with 3 bases between. The CDR3 runs to 13 residues.

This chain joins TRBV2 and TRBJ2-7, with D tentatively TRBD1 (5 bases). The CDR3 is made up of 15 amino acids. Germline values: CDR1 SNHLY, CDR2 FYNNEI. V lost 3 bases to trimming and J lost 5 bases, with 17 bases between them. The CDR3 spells CASSDGAAGNDEQYF. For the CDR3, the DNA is TGTGCCAGCAGTGATGGGGCGGCAGGGAACGACGAGCAGTACTTC.

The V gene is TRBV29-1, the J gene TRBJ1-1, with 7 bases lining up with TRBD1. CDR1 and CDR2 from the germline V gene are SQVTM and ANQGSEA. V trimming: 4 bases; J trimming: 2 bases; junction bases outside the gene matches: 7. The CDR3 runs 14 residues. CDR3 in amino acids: CSVGSRGINTEAFF. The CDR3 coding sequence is TGCAGCGTTGGGTCCAGGGGGATCAACACTGAAGCTTTCTTT.

This CDR3 reads CASSLPNSGGYEQYF. The CDR3 DNA follows: TGTGCCAGCAGTTTACCAAATAGCGGGGGCTACGAGCAGTACTTC. The rearrangement links TRBV28 to TRBJ2-7; 9 bases line up with TRBD2. The V gene's germline CDR1 is MDHEN and CDR2 SYDVKM. This CDR3 contains 15 residues. J gave up 3 bases and V 2 bases, and 5 bases lay outside the gene matches. Looking up the rest from reference TRBV28 and TRBJ2-7 gives the full variable domain: DVKVTQSSRYLVKRTGEKVFLECVQDMDHENMFWYRQDPGLGLRLIYFSYDVKMKEKGDIPEGYSVSREKKERFSLILESASTNQTSMYLCASSLPNSGGYEQYFGPGTRLTVT.

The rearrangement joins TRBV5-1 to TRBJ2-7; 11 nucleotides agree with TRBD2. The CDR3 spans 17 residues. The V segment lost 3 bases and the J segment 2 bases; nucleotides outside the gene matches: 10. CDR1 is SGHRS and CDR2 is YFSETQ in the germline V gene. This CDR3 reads CASSSGSGGARPYEQYF. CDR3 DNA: TGCGCCAGCAGCTCCGGTAGCGGGGGGGCACGCCCCTACGAGCAGTACTTC. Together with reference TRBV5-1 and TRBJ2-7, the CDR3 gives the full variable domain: KAGVTQTPRYLIKTRGQQVTLSCSPISGHRSVSWYQQTPGQGLQFLFEYFSETQRNKGNFPGRFSGRQFSNSRSEMNVSTLELGDSALYLCASSSGSGGARPYEQYFGPGTRLTVT.

This CDR3 reads CASSRLLWATGELFF. DNA of the CDR3: TGTGCCAGCAGCCGTCTCCTATGGGCCACCGGGGAGCTGTTTTTT. The rearrangement joins TRBV11-2 to TRBJ2-2; no definite D call. The ends were cut back, 5 bases at V and 4 bases at J, with 14 bases in the middle. The V gene's germline CDR1 is SGHAT and CDR2 FQNNGV. The CDR3 spans 15 residues.

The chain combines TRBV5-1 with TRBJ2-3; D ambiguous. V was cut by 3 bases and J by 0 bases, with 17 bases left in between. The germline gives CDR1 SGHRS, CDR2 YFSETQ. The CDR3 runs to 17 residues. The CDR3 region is CASSSPRFAESTDTQYF. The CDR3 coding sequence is TGCGCCAGCAGCTCACCTCGCTTTGCAGAAAGCACAGATACGCAGTATTTT.

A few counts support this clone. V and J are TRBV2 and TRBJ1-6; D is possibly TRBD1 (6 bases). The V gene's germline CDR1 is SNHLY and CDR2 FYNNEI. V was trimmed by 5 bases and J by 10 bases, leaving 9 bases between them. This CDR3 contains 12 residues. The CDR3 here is CASSYRDSPLHF. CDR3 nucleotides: TGTGCCAGCAGTTACAGGGACTCACCCCTCCACTTT.

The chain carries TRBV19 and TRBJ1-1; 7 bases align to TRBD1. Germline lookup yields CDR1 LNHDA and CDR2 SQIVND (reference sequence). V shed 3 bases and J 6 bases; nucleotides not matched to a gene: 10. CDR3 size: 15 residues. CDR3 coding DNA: TGTGCCAGTAGTATTAACCGAGACAGGGTGGCTGAAGCTTTCTTT. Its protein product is CASSINRDRVAEAFF.

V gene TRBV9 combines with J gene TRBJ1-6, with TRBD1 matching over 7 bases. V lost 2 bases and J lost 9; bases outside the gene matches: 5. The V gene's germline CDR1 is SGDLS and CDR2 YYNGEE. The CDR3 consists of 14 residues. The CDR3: CASSVGDSVSPLHF. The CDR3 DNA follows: TGTGCCAGCAGCGTCGGGGACAGCGTTTCACCCCTCCACTTT.

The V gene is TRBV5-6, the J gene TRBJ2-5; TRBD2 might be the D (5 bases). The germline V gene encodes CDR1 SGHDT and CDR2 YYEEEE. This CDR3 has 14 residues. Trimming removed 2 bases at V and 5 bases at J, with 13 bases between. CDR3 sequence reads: CASSLVPWRETQYF. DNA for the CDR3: TGTGCCAGCAGCTTAGTACCCTGGAGGGAGACCCAGTACTTC.

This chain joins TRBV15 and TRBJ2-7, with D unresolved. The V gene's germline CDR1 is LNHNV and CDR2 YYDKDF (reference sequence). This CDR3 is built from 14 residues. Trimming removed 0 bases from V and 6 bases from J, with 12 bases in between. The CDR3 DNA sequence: TGTGCCACCAGCAGAGATGTCACTGCAAGCGAGCAGTACTTC. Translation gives CATSRDVTASEQYF.

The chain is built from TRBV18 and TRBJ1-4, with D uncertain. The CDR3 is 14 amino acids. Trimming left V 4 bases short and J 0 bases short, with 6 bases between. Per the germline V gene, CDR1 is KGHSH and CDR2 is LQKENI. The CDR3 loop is CASSQSATNEKLFF. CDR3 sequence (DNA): TGTGCCAGCTCACAGAGCGCAACTAATGAAAAACTGTTTTTT.

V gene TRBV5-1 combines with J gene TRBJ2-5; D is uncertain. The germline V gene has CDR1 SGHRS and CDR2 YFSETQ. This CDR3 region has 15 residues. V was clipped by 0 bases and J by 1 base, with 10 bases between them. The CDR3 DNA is TGCGCCAGCAGCTTGGGGGCAGGCTTCCAAGAGACCCAGTACTTC. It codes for CASSLGAGFQETQYF.

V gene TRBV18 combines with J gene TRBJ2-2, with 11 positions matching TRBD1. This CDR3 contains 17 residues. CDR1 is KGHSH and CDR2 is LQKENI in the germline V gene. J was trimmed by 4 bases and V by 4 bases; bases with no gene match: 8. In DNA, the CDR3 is TGTGCCAGCTCACTCCGGACAGGGGGCCGCGGCACCGGGGAGCTGTTTTTT. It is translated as CASSLRTGGRGTGELFF.

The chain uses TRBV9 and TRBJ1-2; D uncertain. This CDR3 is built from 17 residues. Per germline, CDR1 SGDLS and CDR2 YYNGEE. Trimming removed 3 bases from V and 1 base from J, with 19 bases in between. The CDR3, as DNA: TGTGCCAGCAGCGCAACTTTTGGAGAGCGGGGTAACTATGGCTACACCTTC. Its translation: CASSATFGERGNYGYTF. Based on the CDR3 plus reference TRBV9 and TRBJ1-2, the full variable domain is DSGVTQTPKHLITATGQRVTLRCSPRSGDLSVYWYQQSLDQGLQFLIQYYNGEERAKGNILERFSAQQFPDLHSELNLSSLELGDSALYFCASSATFGERGNYGYTFGSGTRLTVV.

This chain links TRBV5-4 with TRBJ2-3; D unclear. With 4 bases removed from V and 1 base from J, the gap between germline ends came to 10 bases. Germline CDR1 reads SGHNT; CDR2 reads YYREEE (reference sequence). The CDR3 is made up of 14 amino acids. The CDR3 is CASSRWTGTDTQYF. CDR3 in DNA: TGTGCCAGCAGCCGATGGACCGGCACAGATACGCAGTATTTT.

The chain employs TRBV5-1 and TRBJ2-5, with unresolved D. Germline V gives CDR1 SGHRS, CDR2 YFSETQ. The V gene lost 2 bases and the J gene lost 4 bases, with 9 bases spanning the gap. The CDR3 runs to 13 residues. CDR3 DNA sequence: TGCGCCAGCAGCTTCGAAGGTATAGAGACCCAGTACTTC. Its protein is CASSFEGIETQYF.

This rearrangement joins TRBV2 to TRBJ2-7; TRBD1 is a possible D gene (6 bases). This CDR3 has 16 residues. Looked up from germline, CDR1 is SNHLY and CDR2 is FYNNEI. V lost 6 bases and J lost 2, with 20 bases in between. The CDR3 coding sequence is TGTGCCAGCAGGGACATTCCCGGCAGGGGTACCTACGAGCAGTACTTC. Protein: CASRDIPGRGTYEQYF. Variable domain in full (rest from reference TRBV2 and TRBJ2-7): EPEVTQTPSHQVTQMGQEVILRCVPISNHLYFYWYRQILGQKVEFLVSFYNNEISEKSEIFDDQFSVERPDGSNFTLKIRSTKLEDSAMYFCASRDIPGRGTYEQYFGPGTRLTVT.

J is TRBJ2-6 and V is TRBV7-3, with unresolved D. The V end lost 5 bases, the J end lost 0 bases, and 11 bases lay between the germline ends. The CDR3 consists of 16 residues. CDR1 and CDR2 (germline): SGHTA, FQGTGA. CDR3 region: CASSPGPGSGANVLTF. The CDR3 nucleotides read TGTGCCAGCAGCCCTGGGCCGGGCTCTGGGGCCAACGTCCTGACTTTC.